A selection of T cell receptor beta chains follows, all from one sample in a study of T cell repertoires in cytomegalovirus infection. TCRdb reprocessed the reads with MiXCR, giving one entry per CDR3 protein. The table records some 220,000 distinct CDR3 sequences, about 7% of them present only once. The sequenced material came from PBMCs. These receptors were collected from a human donor in good health (CMV status not recorded). Some clones in this sample may be carry-over from other donors' samples. Both conserved end residues are part of each CDR3. D genes are given only for firm matches. Expanded clones are given a class, and other clones once, few, many or no size at all.

V gene,D gene,clone size,J gene,CDR3 DNA,CDR3 protein
TRBV29-1,.,many,TRBJ2-5,TGCAGCGTTGATACGTGGCACGACGAGACCCAGTACTTC,CSVDTWHDETQYF
TRBV6-5,.,many,TRBJ2-7,TGTGCCAGCAGTTTAGGACCTAACCGGAGGAAGTACTTC,CASSLGPNRRKYF
TRBV6-2/TRBV6-3,.,many,TRBJ2-5,TGTGCCAGCAGTTACTCGGGGGGCCTGAAGACCCAGTACTTC,CASSYSGGLKTQYF
TRBV28,TRBD1,many,TRBJ2-7,TGTGCCAGCAGTGGACAGGGGGTCACCTACGAGCAGTACTTC,CASSGQGVTYEQYF
TRBV4-1,.,many,TRBJ2-5,TGCGCCAGCAGCCAAGCAGAGAACCAAGAGACCCAGTACTTC,CASSQAENQETQYF
TRBV11-2,.,many,TRBJ2-3,TGTGCCAGCAGCTTACGGAGGGATGGGGCAGATACGCAGTATTTT,CASSLRRDGADTQYF
TRBV7-2,TRBD1,many,TRBJ1-6,TGTGCCAGCAGCTTTCAGGGGGACAGCGTTAATTCACCCCTCCACTTT,CASSFQGDSVNSPLHF
TRBV29-1,.,.,TRBJ1-2,TGCAGCGTTGAAGAGGGGGCACGAACTGCCGGCTACACCTTC,CSVEEGARTAGYTF
TRBV7-2,TRBD1,many,TRBJ1-2,TGTGCCAGCAGCCCCCGGACAGGAGCTAACTATGGCTACACCTTC,CASSPRTGANYGYTF
TRBV5-6,.,many,TRBJ1-6,TGTGCCAGCAGCTCCAATCGGGGGTTCGAGTCACCCCTCCACTTT,CASSSNRGFESPLHF
TRBV7-9,.,many,TRBJ2-1,TGTGCCAGCAGCTTACAGAATGAGCAGTTCTTC,CASSLQNEQFF
TRBV7-2,.,many,TRBJ2-5,TGTGCCAGCAGCTTCGGACAGTTGCAAGAGACCCAGTACTTC,CASSFGQLQETQYF
TRBV7-6,.,many,TRBJ1-2,TGTGCCAGCAGCTTAGCGAGGCCAGGGACGGGTGGCTACACCTTC,CASSLARPGTGGYTF
TRBV29-1,.,many,TRBJ2-5,TGCAGCGTGGCCGGCGGGGAGGAGACCCAGTACTTC,CSVAGGEETQYF
TRBV29-1,.,many,TRBJ1-1,TGCAGCGTAGACCATGGGGCGTGGGCTTTCTTT,CSVDHGAWAFF
TRBV12-3/TRBV12-4,.,many,TRBJ2-2,TGTGCCAGCAGCCAGGGGCGGTACACCGGGGAGCTGTTTTTT,CASSQGRYTGELFF
TRBV7-2,.,many,TRBJ1-3,TGTGCCAGCAGTACTCATCGGAGCTCTGGAAACACCATATATTTT,CASSTHRSSGNTIYF